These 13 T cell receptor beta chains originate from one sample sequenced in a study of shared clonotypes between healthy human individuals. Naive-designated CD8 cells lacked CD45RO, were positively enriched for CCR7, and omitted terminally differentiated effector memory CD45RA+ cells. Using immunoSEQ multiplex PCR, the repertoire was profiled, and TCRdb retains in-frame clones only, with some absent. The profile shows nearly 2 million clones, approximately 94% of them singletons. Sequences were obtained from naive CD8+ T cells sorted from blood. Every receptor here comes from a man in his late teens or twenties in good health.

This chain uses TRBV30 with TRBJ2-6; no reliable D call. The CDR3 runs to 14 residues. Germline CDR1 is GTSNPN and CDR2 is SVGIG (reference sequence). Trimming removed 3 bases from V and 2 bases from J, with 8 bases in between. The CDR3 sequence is CAWRFMTGANVLTF. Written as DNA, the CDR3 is TGTGCCTGGAGATTCATGACTGGGGCCAACGTCCTGACTTTC.

The CDR3 nucleotides read TGTGCCAGCAGCCCACGGACTAGCGGGGTTATAAATGAGCAGTTCTTC. Translation gives CASSPRTSGVINEQFF. This chain connects TRBV13 to TRBJ2-1, with 12 bases fitting TRBD2. Germline V gene sequence: CDR1 PRHDT, CDR2 FYEKMQ (reference sequence). V shed 5 bases, J shed 7 bases, and the junction held 9 bases outside the gene matches. The CDR3 sequence is 16 residues long.

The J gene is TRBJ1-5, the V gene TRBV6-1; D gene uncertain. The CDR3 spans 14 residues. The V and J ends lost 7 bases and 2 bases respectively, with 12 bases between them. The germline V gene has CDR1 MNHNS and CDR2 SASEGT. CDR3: CASMNLGGNQPQHF. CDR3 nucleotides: TGTGCCAGCATGAATTTGGGAGGCAATCAGCCCCAGCATTTT.

In DNA form, the CDR3 reads TGTGCCAGCAGCCGGACAGGGGGCATGCCCGGGGAGCTGTTTTTT. It codes for CASSRTGGMPGELFF. The chain employs TRBV7-9 and TRBJ2-2; TRBD1 aligns across 11 bases. V was pared by 5 bases and J by 6 bases, with 5 bases of the junction left unmatched. The CDR3 runs to 15 residues. The germline V gene has CDR1 SEHNR and CDR2 FQNEAQ (reference sequence).

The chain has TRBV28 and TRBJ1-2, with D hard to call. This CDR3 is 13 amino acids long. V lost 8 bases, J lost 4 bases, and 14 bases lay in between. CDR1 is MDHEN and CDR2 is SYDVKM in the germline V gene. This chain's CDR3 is CASGETGGYGYTF. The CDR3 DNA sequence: TGTGCCAGCGGGGAGACCGGAGGCTATGGCTACACCTTC.

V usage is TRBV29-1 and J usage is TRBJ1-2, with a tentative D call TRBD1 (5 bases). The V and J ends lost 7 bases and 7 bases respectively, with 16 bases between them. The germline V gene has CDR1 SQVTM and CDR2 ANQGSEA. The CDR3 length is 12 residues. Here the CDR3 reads CSAQAGDGGYTF. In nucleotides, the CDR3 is TGCAGCGCACAAGCTGGGGACGGTGGCTACACCTTC.

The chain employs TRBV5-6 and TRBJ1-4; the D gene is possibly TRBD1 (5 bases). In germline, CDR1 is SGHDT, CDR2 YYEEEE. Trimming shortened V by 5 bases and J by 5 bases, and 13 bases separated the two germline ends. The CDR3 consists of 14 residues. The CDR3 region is CASSPGALNEKLFF. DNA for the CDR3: TGTGCCAGCAGTCCCGGGGCGCTGAATGAAAAACTGTTTTTT.

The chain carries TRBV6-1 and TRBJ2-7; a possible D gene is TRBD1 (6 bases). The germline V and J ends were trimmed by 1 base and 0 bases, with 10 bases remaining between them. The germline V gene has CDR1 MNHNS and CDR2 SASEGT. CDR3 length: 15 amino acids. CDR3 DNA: TGTGCCAGCAGTGAAGGACAGGCCAACTCCTACGAGCAGTACTTC. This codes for CASSEGQANSYEQYF.

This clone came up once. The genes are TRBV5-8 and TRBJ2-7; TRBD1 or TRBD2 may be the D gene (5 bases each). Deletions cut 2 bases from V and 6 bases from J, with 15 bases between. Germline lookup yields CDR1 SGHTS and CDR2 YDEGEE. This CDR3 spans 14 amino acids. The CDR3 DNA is TGTGCCAGCAGCTTTTGGGGGTTGACGGGCGAGCAGTACTTC. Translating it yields CASSFWGLTGEQYF.

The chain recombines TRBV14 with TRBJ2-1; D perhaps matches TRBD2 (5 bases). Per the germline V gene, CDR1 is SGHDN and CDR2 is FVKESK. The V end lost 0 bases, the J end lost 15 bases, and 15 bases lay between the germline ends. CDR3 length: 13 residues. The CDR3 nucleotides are TGTGCCAGCAGCCAAGATGCCTCCTGGACTCTGTTCTTC. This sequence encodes CASSQDASWTLFF.

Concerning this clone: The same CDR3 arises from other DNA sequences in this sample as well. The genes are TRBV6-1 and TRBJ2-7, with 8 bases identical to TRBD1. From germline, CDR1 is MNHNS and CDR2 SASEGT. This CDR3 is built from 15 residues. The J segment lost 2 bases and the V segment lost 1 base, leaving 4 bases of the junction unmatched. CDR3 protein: CASSEGPTGAYEQYF. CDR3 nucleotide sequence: TGTGCCAGCAGTGAAGGACCGACAGGGGCCTACGAGCAGTACTTC.

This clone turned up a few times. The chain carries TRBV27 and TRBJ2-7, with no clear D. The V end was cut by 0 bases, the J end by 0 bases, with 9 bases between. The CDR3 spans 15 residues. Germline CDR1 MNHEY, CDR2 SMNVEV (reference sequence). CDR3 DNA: TGTGCCAGCAGTTTATCCGGGCTAGACTCCTACGAGCAGTACTTC. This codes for CASSLSGLDSYEQYF.

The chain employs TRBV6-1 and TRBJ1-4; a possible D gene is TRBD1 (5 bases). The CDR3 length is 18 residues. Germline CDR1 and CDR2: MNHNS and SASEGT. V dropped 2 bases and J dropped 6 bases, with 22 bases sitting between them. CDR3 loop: CASSEIGAEWALDEKLFF. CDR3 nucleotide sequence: TGTGCCAGCAGTGAAATAGGGGCAGAATGGGCACTAGATGAAAAACTGTTTTTT.